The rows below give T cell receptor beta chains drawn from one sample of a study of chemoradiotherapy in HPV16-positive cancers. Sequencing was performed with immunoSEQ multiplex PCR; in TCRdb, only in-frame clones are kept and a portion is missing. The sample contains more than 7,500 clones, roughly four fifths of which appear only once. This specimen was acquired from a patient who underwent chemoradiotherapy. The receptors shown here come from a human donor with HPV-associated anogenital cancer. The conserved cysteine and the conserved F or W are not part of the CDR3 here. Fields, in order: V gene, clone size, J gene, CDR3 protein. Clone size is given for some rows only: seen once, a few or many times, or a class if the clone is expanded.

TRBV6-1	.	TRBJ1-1	ASSEKPGGGRTEAF
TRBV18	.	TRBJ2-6	ASSLGRSSGANVLT
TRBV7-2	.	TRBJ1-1	ASAAGRGFRSF
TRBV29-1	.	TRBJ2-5	SVSQGIAQY
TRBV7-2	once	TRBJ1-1	ASSPTPTVTEAF
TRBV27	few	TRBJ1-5	ASSLNRNQPQH
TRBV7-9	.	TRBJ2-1	ASSFTSGDNEQF
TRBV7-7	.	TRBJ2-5	ASSLKETQY
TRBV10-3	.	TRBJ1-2	AIRRTDGYT
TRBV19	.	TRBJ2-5	ASSFRDRETQY
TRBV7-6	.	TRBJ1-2	ASSRTGDGYT
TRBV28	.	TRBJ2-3	ASSPRGDTQY
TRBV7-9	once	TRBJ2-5	ASSPWETQY
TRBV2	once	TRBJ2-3	ASTLIRDTQY
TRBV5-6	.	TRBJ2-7	ASSLVWGTEKQY
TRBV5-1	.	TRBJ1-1	ASSFGQGGMNTEAF
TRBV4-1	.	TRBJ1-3	ASSRRASSSGNTIY
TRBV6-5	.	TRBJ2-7	ASSYSIGRVTYEQY
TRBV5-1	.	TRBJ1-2	ASSPGQSFYGYT
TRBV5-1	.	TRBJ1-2	ASGNSPGGDGNGYT
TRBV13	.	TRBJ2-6	ASSRGQGAAGANVLT
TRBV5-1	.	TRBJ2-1	ASRLTGAQKGSYNEQF
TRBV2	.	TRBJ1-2	ASSVAGPFYGYT
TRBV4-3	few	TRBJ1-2	ASSNKAAAAPYGYT
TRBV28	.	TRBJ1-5	ASSPLTGSGQPQH
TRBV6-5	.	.	ASSYTGLGGEQY
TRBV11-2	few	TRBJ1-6	ASSFWDSVYSPLH
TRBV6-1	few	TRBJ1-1	ASSESLGVEAF
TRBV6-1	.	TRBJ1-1	ASSDRQVSVTEAF
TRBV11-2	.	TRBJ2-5	ASSLDRTSTTQY
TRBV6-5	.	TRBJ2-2	ASSYGLAGGTGELF
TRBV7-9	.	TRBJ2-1	ASSLTQYNEQF
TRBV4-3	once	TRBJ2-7	ASSQAPLMGEQY
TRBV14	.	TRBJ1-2	ASSRDRGYGYT
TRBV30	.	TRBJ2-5	AWSGTGIGETQY
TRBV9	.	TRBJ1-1	ASSVGDWTAEAF
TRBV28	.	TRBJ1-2	ASSSSRGYGYT
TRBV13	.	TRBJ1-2	ASRHPTGTGDGYT